Listed below are T cell receptor beta chains from one sample, sequenced in a study of T cells after yellow fever vaccination. One entry per CDR3 protein results from TCRdb running MiXCR on the 5' RACE reads. Of about 550,000 distinct CDR3 sequences detected, 15% to 20% appear once; the ten largest clones hold roughly an eighth. Sequenced here: PBMCs, sampled 15 days after the yellow fever booster vaccination. The receptors derive from a man aged 30-40 years who received the YFV17D yellow fever vaccine. Each CDR3 is given with its conserved first and last residue. Each record gives: CDR3 DNA, CDR3 protein, clone size, V gene, D gene, J gene. A D gene is named only where the DNA matches it firmly. Expanded clones get a size class; other rows say once, few or many, or leave the size out.

TGCAGCGGAAGACTAGCGGGGGGTCAAGAGACCCAGTACTTC,CSGRLAGGQETQYF,few,TRBV29-1,TRBD2,TRBJ2-5
TGTGCCACCAGTGATGAGGGGATAAGAGCCGGGGAGCTGTTTTTT,CATSDEGIRAGELFF,.,TRBV24-1,.,TRBJ2-2
TGTGCCAGCAGCGAAGCAGGCTACGAGCAGTACTTC,CASSEAGYEQYF,.,TRBV6-1,.,TRBJ2-7
TGTGCCAGCAGCCAAGATTTAGGGTCCCATGAGCAGTTCTTC,CASSQDLGSHEQFF,.,TRBV3-1,.,TRBJ2-1
TGTGCCAGTAGTATAGGCCATAGCGACCTGTACGAGCAGTACTTC,CASSIGHSDLYEQYF,few,TRBV19,.,TRBJ2-7
TGTGCCAGCAGTTTGAGCGGGATTAACACCGGGGAGCTGTTTTTT,CASSLSGINTGELFF,few,TRBV6-5,TRBD2,TRBJ2-2
TGCAGTGCTAGAGAGAGTGGCCGCTACGAGCAGTACTTC,CSARESGRYEQYF,.,TRBV20-1,.,TRBJ2-7
TGTGCCAGCAGTTTAGGACTCGGGGCCTACGAGCAGTACTTC,CASSLGLGAYEQYF,many,TRBV12-3/TRBV12-4,.,TRBJ2-7
TGTGCCAGCAGTTCAGGGATTCAGCCCCAGCATTTT,CASSSGIQPQHF,few,TRBV28,.,TRBJ1-5
TGTGCCAGCAGCTACCGAGGGGACAACGAGCAGTACTTC,CASSYRGDNEQYF,.,TRBV7-2,.,TRBJ2-7
TGTGCCAGCAGCCCCAGTCCCGTAGCGAGCTCCTACGAGCAGTACTTC,CASSPSPVASSYEQYF,few,TRBV27,.,TRBJ2-7
TGTGCCAGCAGCGTAGCCCAGGGGGCCTACGAGCAGTACTTC,CASSVAQGAYEQYF,.,TRBV9,TRBD1,TRBJ2-7
TGTGCCAGCAGTTATTCCACTAGCGGGAACGAGCAGTACTTC,CASSYSTSGNEQYF,.,TRBV6-5,TRBD2,TRBJ2-7
TGTGCCAGCAGCGCACTCGGGACTAGCTCCTACGAGCAGTACTTC,CASSALGTSSYEQYF,.,TRBV7-2,TRBD2,TRBJ2-7
TGTGCCAGCAGCTTAGGTCCCGGGACAGTTTACAATGAGCAGTTCTTC,CASSLGPGTVYNEQFF,few,TRBV7-7,TRBD1,TRBJ2-1
TGCGCCAGCACCCAAGGGGCTGGGGCCAACGTCCTGACTTTC,CASTQGAGANVLTF,once,TRBV5-1,.,TRBJ2-6
TGTGCCAGCAGGCCACGACTAGCGGGGATGCCGGATTCCGATACGCAGTATTTT,CASRPRLAGMPDSDTQYF,few,TRBV12-3/TRBV12-4,TRBD2,TRBJ2-3
TGCAGTGCTAGAGTGCGGGGGGACAATGAGCAGTTCTTC,CSARVRGDNEQFF,.,TRBV20-1,TRBD2,TRBJ2-1
TGCAGTGCGTCCCAAGGGTCACTCCGGGGAGAGCAGTACTTC,CSASQGSLRGEQYF,few,TRBV20-1,.,TRBJ2-7
TGTGCCAGCAGCCCTGGACAGGGGGCCTGGGGCTACACCTTC,CASSPGQGAWGYTF,.,TRBV12-3/TRBV12-4,TRBD1,TRBJ1-2
TGCAGTGCTAGAGTAGGGGGTAGCGGGAGATACAATGAGCAGTTCTTC,CSARVGGSGRYNEQFF,once,TRBV20-1,TRBD2,TRBJ2-1
TGTGCCAGCAGTAAAAATAGTGAGCAGTTCTTC,CASSKNSEQFF,.,TRBV12-3/TRBV12-4,.,TRBJ2-1
TGTGCCATCAGTGAGTCTGGGGGCAAAGGCTACACCTTC,CAISESGGKGYTF,.,TRBV10-3,.,TRBJ1-2
TGTGCCTGGAGTGTACCAGGGGGTGGGGAGCAGTACTTC,CAWSVPGGGEQYF,few,TRBV30,TRBD1,TRBJ2-7